The entry below gives a single T cell receptor beta chain sequence along with its context. What it binds is unknown. This entry comes from a study of cytomegalovirus exposure and HLA in healthy donors. Germline V gene lookup returns CDR1 SGHRS and CDR2 YFSETQ. This CDR3 contains 15 residues. Trimming cost V 1 base and J 3 bases, with 14 bases left between them. Study-level findings and limits: According to an earlier analysis, most TCR beta V segments yielded productive rearrangements about 90% or about 30% of the time.

This PCR relied on a set of 60 Vbeta primers and 13 Jbeta primers. Sequencing was performed with immunoSEQ multiplex PCR; in TCRdb, only in-frame clones are kept and a portion is missing. The profile covers more than 150,000 clones, with 75% to 90% appearing a single time and about 1.4% taken by the ten largest. The material sequenced was PBMCs. The sequence came from a girl aged 10 to 17 in good health and CMV-seropositive. The rearrangement uses TRBV5-1 and TRBJ2-7, with TRBD2 as a possible D gene (6 bases). Here the CDR3 DNA reads TGCGCCAGCAGCTTGAGGACCGGGAGCAACTACGAGCAGTACTTC. The encoded protein is CASSLRTGSNYEQYF.